Listed here are 9 T cell receptor beta chains from one sample, sequenced in a study of T-cell reconstitution after alpha-beta-depleted transplantation in children. Unique molecular identifiers were built into the TCRbeta library. TCRdb re-derived calls from the PCR reads in MiXCR, one entry per CDR3 protein. The data show roughly 500,000 distinct CDR3 sequences, with over 9.5% seen just once and 2% held by the top ten. Sequenced material: PBMCs, taken before TCRalphabeta/CD19-depleted stem cell transplant. These receptors all come from a child aged 2-15 years with inherited bone marrow failure, due to receive a stem cell transplant.

This clonotype was counted ten times or more. This chain connects TRBV5-1 to TRBJ2-7, with D hard to call. V dropped 0 bases and J dropped 0 bases, with 7 bases sitting between them. Per germline, CDR1 SGHRS and CDR2 YFSETQ. The CDR3 runs 14 residues. The CDR3: CASSLEQSSYEQYF. The CDR3 DNA follows: TGCGCCAGCAGCTTGGAACAGAGCTCCTACGAGCAGTACTTC.

In this sample, this clonotype turned up a few times. The chain couples TRBV20-1 to TRBJ1-1, with D tentatively TRBD1 (6 bases). Trimming cost V 4 bases and J 3 bases, with 12 bases left between them. This CDR3 spans 13 amino acids. From germline, CDR1 is DFQATT and CDR2 SNEGSKA (reference sequence). This CDR3 reads CSAKGGGDTEAFF. The CDR3 DNA reads TGCAGTGCTAAGGGGGGGGGGGACACTGAAGCTTTCTTT.

This clonotype was seen many times. CDR3 nucleotide sequence: TGTGCCAGCAGTTTGTGGGGGGCGAACACTGAAGCTTTCTTT. Amino acid sequence: CASSLWGANTEAFF. The chain joins TRBV12-3 or TRBV12-4 to TRBJ1-1, with D perhaps matching TRBD1 (6 bases). V was cut by 3 bases and J by 1 base, with 9 bases left in between. The CDR3 loop spans 14 amino acids.

The chain recombines TRBV19 with TRBJ2-1, with 8 bases identical to TRBD2. Looked up from germline, CDR1 is LNHDA and CDR2 is SQIVND (reference sequence). This CDR3 spans 16 amino acids. V was pared by 6 bases and J by 8 bases, with 15 bases of the junction left unmatched. In nucleotides, the CDR3 is TGTGCCAGTAGCACTATAGAGAGCGGGAGCCGGCATGAGCAGTTCTTC. Encoded protein: CASSTIESGSRHEQFF.

This clonotype was seen many times. The genes are TRBV7-2 and TRBJ2-7, with D hard to call. The ends were cut back, 1 base at V and 4 bases at J, with 14 bases in the middle. CDR3 size: 15 residues. Germline lookup yields CDR1 SGHTA and CDR2 FQGNSA. CDR3 sequence (DNA): TGTGCCAGCAGCTTAGGATCAGCAGCCTATTACGAGCAGTACTTC. Its protein product is CASSLGSAAYYEQYF.

A remark on this clonotype: Without the conserved terminal phenylalanine or tryptophan, this CDR3 likely stems from a read error. The DNA for the CDR3 is TGTGCCAGCAGCTTAGGGAACTCCTACGAGCAGTACCTC. Its translation: CASSLGNSYEQYL. This chain links TRBV7-8 with TRBJ2-7; the D is unclear. V lost 1 base and J 0 bases, leaving 4 bases between the germline ends. Germline V CDR1 and CDR2: SGHVS, FQNEAQ. The CDR3 is 13 amino acids.

This clonotype was observed a handful of times. The genes are TRBV7-2 and TRBJ1-6; D unresolved. Germline V lookup: CDR1 SGHTA, CDR2 FQGNSA. The CDR3 covers 17 residues. V lost 6 bases to trimming and J lost 0 bases, with 15 bases between them. The CDR3 nucleotides read TGTGCCAGCAGACCTGCCTCCGGGAGCTCCTATAATTCACCCCTCCACTTT. Translating gives CASRPASGSSYNSPLHF.

This clonotype was counted at least ten times. The chain recombines TRBV27 with TRBJ2-7; maybe TRBD2 (6 bases). Germline CDR1 is MNHEY and CDR2 is SMNVEV (reference sequence). The CDR3 totals 15 residues. Trimming stripped 6 bases from V and 0 bases from J, with 15 bases between. The DNA of the CDR3 is TGTGCCAGCAGCACTCCGGCACTAGCCTCCTACGAGCAGTACTTC. Amino acid sequence: CASSTPALASYEQYF.

This clonotype was counted a few times. In nucleotides, the CDR3 is TGTGCCAGCAGCCCAGGACCGGGACAGGGCTACGAGCAGTACTTC. It is translated as CASSPGPGQGYEQYF. This rearrangement joins TRBV14 to TRBJ2-7, with 9 bases fitting TRBD1. The CDR3 runs 15 residues. Unmatched junction bases numbered 7, after V lost 4 bases and J lost 3 bases. Per germline, CDR1 SGHDN and CDR2 FVKESK.